This T cell receptor (beta chain) was found in a study of cytomegalovirus exposure and HLA in healthy donors. On the study more broadly: Out of about 180 million T cells, an earlier analysis found roughly 110 million unique TCR beta sequences in total. Findings and caveats of the study: CMV serostatus was the only immune exposure information that was available. Roughly even sequencing depth across donors was the assumption behind the presence/absence analyses.

Between the trimmed V and J ends, which lost 0 bases and 4 bases, there was a span of 16 bases. The length of the CDR3 is 16 residues. Germline CDR1 SGHAT, CDR2 FQNNGV. The PCR had 60 Vbeta and 13 Jbeta primers. TCRdb's table, derived via immunoSEQ multiplex PCR, lists solely in-frame clones and lacks some. The sample carries approximately 150,000 clones, under 90% recorded once. Notes on this clone: What it recognizes is unknown.

The receptor was isolated from a boy between 2 and 10 years old in good health and CMV-seronegative. This chain connects TRBV11-2 to TRBJ2-7; no clear D. Sequencing used PBMCs. This CDR3 is CASSLEIGGGVYEQYF. The CDR3 region has the DNA TGTGCCAGCAGCTTAGAGATCGGCGGCGGAGTATACGAGCAGTACTTC.